A single sample is the source of the 13 T cell receptor beta chains below, sequenced in a study of T cells in Graves' hyperthyroidism and ophthalmopathy. There were TCR beta CDR3 regions amplified from RNA transcripts. The HTBI primer set served for first-round RT-PCR of the TCR CDR3. Using its own MiXCR run on the multiplex PCR reads, TCRdb lists one record per CDR3 protein. The table has 380,000 or so distinct CDR3 sequences, roughly 13% seen once. What was sequenced was blood. All receptors come from a young man with Graves' hyperthyroidism that later progressed to Graves' ophthalmopathy.

This clonotype was observed many times. J is TRBJ2-7 and V is TRBV5-5; D remains unclear. The V end was cut by 2 bases, the J end by 1 base, with 10 bases between. CDR3 size: 14 residues. In germline, CDR1 is SGHKS, CDR2 YYEKEE (reference sequence). The CDR3 bases are TGTGCCAGCAGCTTAAAGGACGGGTCCTACGAGCAGTACTTC. Amino acids: CASSLKDGSYEQYF.

This clonotype was picked up a small number of times. The rearrangement uses TRBV6-1 and TRBJ2-2; a possible D gene is TRBD1 (6 bases). V was pared by 6 bases and J by 1 base, with 12 bases between. Germline CDR1 MNHNS, CDR2 SASEGT. The CDR3 totals 15 residues. The CDR3 region is CASRDGRGNTGELFF. The CDR3 DNA sequence: TGTGCCAGCAGAGACGGCAGGGGGAACACCGGGGAGCTGTTTTTT.

Many counts were recorded for this clonotype. The chain joins TRBV5-1 to TRBJ1-2; D gene unclear. The CDR3 has 15 amino acids. V was cut by 0 bases and J by 8 bases, with 17 bases left in between. Germline CDR1 SGHRS, CDR2 YFSETQ. The CDR3 protein is CASSLVGAAGYGYTF. DNA of the CDR3: TGCGCCAGCAGCTTGGTAGGAGCAGCGGGATACGGCTACACCTTC. The whole variable domain, remainder taken from reference TRBV5-1 and TRBJ1-2, is KAGVTQTPRYLIKTRGQQVTLSCSPISGHRSVSWYQQTPGQGLQFLFEYFSETQRNKGNFPGRFSGRQFSNSRSEMNVSTLELGDSALYLCASSLVGAAGYGYTFGSGTRLTVV.

CDR3 coding DNA: TGTGCCAGCAGTTACAAGGGACCCGGAAATTCCCAGCATTTT. It codes for CASSYKGPGNSQHF. The V and J genes are TRBV6-1 and TRBJ1-5; tentatively, D is TRBD1 (5 bases). Germline V gene data show CDR1 as MNHNS and CDR2 as SASEGT. The V and J ends lost 5 bases and 11 bases respectively, with 19 bases between them. There are 14 residues in the CDR3.

This clonotype was observed many times. CDR3 DNA sequence: TGTGCCAGCAGCATGACAGGGGGGAACACTGAAGCTTTCTTT. It translates to CASSMTGGNTEAFF. V gene TRBV13 combines with J gene TRBJ1-1; 9 bases fit TRBD1. J was trimmed by 1 base and V by 5 bases; bases with no gene match: 2. Germline V gene lookup returns CDR1 PRHDT and CDR2 FYEKMQ (reference sequence). This CDR3 comprises 14 residues.

This clonotype was observed a handful of times. The chain has TRBV14 and TRBJ2-6; TRBD1 matches 10 bases. Germline CDR1 SGHDN, CDR2 FVKESK. The CDR3 covers 17 residues. V lost 1 base to trimming and J lost 0 bases; unmatched junction nucleotides: 0. The DNA for the CDR3 is TGTGCCAGCAGCCAAGGGACAGGGGGCTCTGGGGCCAACGTCCTGACTTTC. Its protein product is CASSQGTGGSGANVLTF.

The genes are TRBV7-2 and TRBJ1-5, with 9 bases aligning to TRBD1. Per the germline V gene, CDR1 is SGHTA and CDR2 is FQGNSA. CDR3 length: 15 amino acids. The ends lost 4 bases at V and 5 bases at J; junction bases unmatched: 6. In DNA form, the CDR3 reads TGTGCCAGCAGCTCATCCGGGACAGGGTATCAGCCCCAGCATTTT. Encoded protein: CASSSSGTGYQPQHF.

About this clonotype: A much more abundant neighbour one base away suggests this may be a read error. The V gene is TRBV11-2, the J gene TRBJ2-7; maybe TRBD1 (6 bases). Germline lookup yields CDR1 SGHAT and CDR2 FQNNGV. This CDR3 comprises 13 residues. CDR3 in DNA: TGTGCCAGCAGCTTGAGGGACAAAGACGAGCAGTGCTTC. The encoded protein is CASSLRDKDEQCF.

The chain uses TRBV5-5 and TRBJ2-1, with a weak D call TRBD1 (5 bases). The V and J ends lost 6 bases and 8 bases respectively, with 12 bases between them. CDR3 length: 12 amino acids. Germline V gene data show CDR1 as SGHKS and CDR2 as YYEKEE (reference sequence). The CDR3 loop is CASTITGYEQFF. CDR3 in DNA: TGTGCCAGCACGATTACAGGCTATGAGCAGTTCTTC.

In this sample, this clonotype turned up many times. The chain combines TRBV9 with TRBJ1-4; D gene uncertain. CDR3 length: 15 amino acids. V was cut by 0 bases and J by 0 bases, with 6 bases left in between. Germline CDR1 and CDR2: SGDLS and YYNGEE. In DNA, the CDR3 is TGTGCCAGCAGCGTAGGCGGGGCAACTAATGAAAAACTGTTTTTT. Translation: CASSVGGATNEKLFF.

This clonotype was observed many times. The chain couples TRBV7-8 to TRBJ2-1; no clear D. The V gene's germline CDR1 is SGHVS and CDR2 FQNEAQ. The CDR3 totals 16 residues. V dropped 2 bases and J dropped 0 bases, with 11 bases sitting between them. CDR3 nucleotides: TGTGCCAGCAGCTTACGCCCGGGCGACTCCTACAATGAGCAGTTCTTC. Protein product: CASSLRPGDSYNEQFF.

The table lists this clonotype with a few counts. V is TRBV6-1 and J is TRBJ2-2; tentatively, D is TRBD1 (6 bases). The CDR3 runs 17 residues. Trimming shortened V by 5 bases and J by 3 bases, and 19 bases separated the two germline ends. Germline CDR1 MNHNS, CDR2 SASEGT. This CDR3 is CASSRVMGAADTGELFF. The CDR3 DNA sequence: TGTGCCAGCAGTCGTGTAATGGGGGCCGCGGACACCGGGGAGCTGTTTTTT.

The chain couples TRBV9 to TRBJ2-3; 12 bases match TRBD1. The trim removed 4 bases at V and 6 bases at J, leaving 6 bases unmatched. The CDR3 has 15 amino acids. Germline V gene data show CDR1 as SGDLS and CDR2 as YYNGEE. This CDR3 reads CASSSGTGGSDTQYF. In nucleotides, the CDR3 is TGTGCCAGCAGCTCCGGGACAGGGGGCTCGGATACGCAGTATTTT. The full variable domain, its missing parts supplied by reference TRBV9 and TRBJ2-3, is DSGVTQTPKHLITATGQRVTLRCSPRSGDLSVYWYQQSLDQGLQFLIQYYNGEERAKGNILERFSAQQFPDLHSELNLSSLELGDSALYFCASSSGTGGSDTQYFGPGTRLTVL.